This entry concerns a single T cell receptor beta chain. Its antigen is unknown. The CDR3 runs to 14 residues. Per the germline V gene, CDR1 is SNHLY and CDR2 is FYNNEI. Losses at the gene ends were 10 bases for V and 2 bases for J; bases not matched to a gene: 8. The sample comes from a study of T cell responses to AZD1222 COVID-19 vaccine. The study's findings and limits: Mostly white British, mostly female donors; authors suggested clonal diversity may be underestimated. With dominance at 160-218 and 743-854, vaccine-associated CD4 TCRs spanned spike.

Sequencing was performed with immunoSEQ multiplex PCR; in TCRdb, only in-frame clones are kept and a portion is missing. Here the sample spans under 150,000 clones, under 95% being singletons. The clonotype comes from an adult in good health. The material sequenced was peripheral blood, taken on day 0 of AZD1222 vaccination. The chain recombines TRBV2 with TRBJ2-1; 7 bases are shared with TRBD2. For the CDR3, the DNA is TGTGCCATCCGGGCGGGAGCCACCTACAATGAGCAGTTCTTC. It encodes CAIRAGATYNEQFF.